The rows below give T cell receptor beta chains drawn from one sample of a study of blood T cell repertoires in COVID-19. The protocol was immunoSEQ multiplex PCR, while the TCRdb copy is restricted to in-frame clones and leaves out a portion. This table holds about 190,000 clones, approximately 84% found once. The sequencing input was PBMCs or T cells enriched from blood (not recorded which). These receptors all come from a woman in her twenties or thirties who had recovered from COVID-19. Both conserved end residues are part of each CDR3. The order of the fields is clone size, V gene, D gene, J gene, CDR3 DNA, CDR3 protein. A D gene is named only where the DNA matches it firmly. Not all rows give a size; the values are once, few, many and, for expanded clones, a class.

clone_size: .
v_call: TRBV5-6
d_call: .
j_call: TRBJ1-5
cdr3_nt: TGTGCCAGCAGCTTTTTCCGTCAGGGTCAGCCCCAGCATTTT
cdr3_aa: CASSFFRQGQPQHF

clone_size: .
v_call: TRBV7-9
d_call: .
j_call: TRBJ1-1
cdr3_nt: TGTGCCACCGAGAGGCAAAATCGGGGGAACACTGAAGCTTTCTTT
cdr3_aa: CATERQNRGNTEAFF

clone_size: .
v_call: TRBV24-1
d_call: .
j_call: TRBJ1-2
cdr3_nt: TGTGCCACCAGTGATTACTCAGGGCTTGGCTACACCTTC
cdr3_aa: CATSDYSGLGYTF

clone_size: .
v_call: TRBV6-5
d_call: .
j_call: TRBJ1-2
cdr3_nt: TGTGCCAGCAGTTGGACACCTTATGGCTACACCTTC
cdr3_aa: CASSWTPYGYTF

clone_size: .
v_call: TRBV7-3
d_call: .
j_call: TRBJ1-1
cdr3_nt: TGTGCCAGCAGCCCTAGACTGAACACTGAAGCTTTCTTT
cdr3_aa: CASSPRLNTEAFF

clone_size: .
v_call: TRBV9
d_call: TRBD1
j_call: TRBJ1-2
cdr3_nt: TGTGCCAGCAGCGTAGAGGGCAGGGGGATCGATGGCTACACCTTC
cdr3_aa: CASSVEGRGIDGYTF

clone_size: .
v_call: TRBV10-3
d_call: .
j_call: TRBJ1-1
cdr3_nt: TGTGCCATTGCACAGGGGAACACTGAAGCTTTCTTT
cdr3_aa: CAIAQGNTEAFF

clone_size: .
v_call: TRBV7-6
d_call: .
j_call: TRBJ1-5
cdr3_nt: TGTGCCAGCAGCTTCGGGGGGGGGCAGGACAATCAGCCCCAGCATTTT
cdr3_aa: CASSFGGGQDNQPQHF

clone_size: .
v_call: TRBV5-1
d_call: TRBD2
j_call: TRBJ2-5
cdr3_nt: TGCGCCAGCAGCTTGTTGAGTGGCGGGGGACAAGAGACCCAGTACTTC
cdr3_aa: CASSLLSGGGQETQYF

clone_size: .
v_call: TRBV5-4
d_call: .
j_call: TRBJ2-3
cdr3_nt: TGTGCCAGCAGATCTAAGCCTAGCACAGATACGCAGTATTTT
cdr3_aa: CASRSKPSTDTQYF

clone_size: .
v_call: TRBV4-1
d_call: .
j_call: TRBJ2-1
cdr3_nt: TGCGCCAGCAGCCAAGATCGAGGGAAATACAATGAGCAGTTCTTC
cdr3_aa: CASSQDRGKYNEQFF

clone_size: .
v_call: TRBV2
d_call: .
j_call: TRBJ2-4
cdr3_nt: TGTGCCAGCAAGAGGTATCTGGTAACATCCAACATTCAGTACTTC
cdr3_aa: CASKRYLVTSNIQYF

clone_size: .
v_call: TRBV7-2
d_call: .
j_call: TRBJ2-7
cdr3_nt: TGTGCCAGCAGCGGAGACAGGTACGAGCAGTACTTC
cdr3_aa: CASSGDRYEQYF

clone_size: once
v_call: TRBV28
d_call: TRBD1
j_call: TRBJ1-4
cdr3_nt: TGTGCCAGCAGTAATAGGGGGCCGGGACCGTATGAAAAACTGTTTTTT
cdr3_aa: CASSNRGPGPYEKLFF

clone_size: .
v_call: TRBV24-1
d_call: .
j_call: TRBJ1-4
cdr3_nt: TGTGCCACCAGTTCCGGTGAGGAAAAGGGGTGGAAACTGTTTTTT
cdr3_aa: CATSSGEEKGWKLFF

clone_size: .
v_call: TRBV10-2
d_call: TRBD1
j_call: TRBJ2-5
cdr3_nt: TGCGCCAGCAAACCGGGACAGGGTTTGGCCCAGTACTTC
cdr3_aa: CASKPGQGLAQYF

clone_size: .
v_call: TRBV18
d_call: .
j_call: TRBJ1-3
cdr3_nt: TGTGCCAGCTCACCACCTTCAGCGAGCTCTGGAAACACCATATATTTT
cdr3_aa: CASSPPSASSGNTIYF

clone_size: .
v_call: TRBV3-1/TRBV3-2
d_call: TRBD1
j_call: TRBJ1-5
cdr3_nt: TGTGCCAGCAGCCAAGAGCATCGGACAGGGAACCAGCCCCAGCATTTT
cdr3_aa: CASSQEHRTGNQPQHF

clone_size: .
v_call: TRBV7-3
d_call: .
j_call: TRBJ2-2
cdr3_nt: TGTGCCAGCAGCTTAATCGGCGGGGCTAACACCGGGGAGCTGTTTTTT
cdr3_aa: CASSLIGGANTGELFF

clone_size: .
v_call: TRBV12-3/TRBV12-4
d_call: TRBD1
j_call: TRBJ1-2
cdr3_nt: TGTGCCAGCAGCGGACAGGGACTCTATGGCTACACCTTC
cdr3_aa: CASSGQGLYGYTF

clone_size: .
v_call: TRBV5-1
d_call: .
j_call: TRBJ2-7
cdr3_nt: TGCGCCAGCAGCTCGCTTGGGGACACCCTCGAGCAGTACTTC
cdr3_aa: CASSSLGDTLEQYF

clone_size: once
v_call: TRBV5-6
d_call: TRBD2
j_call: TRBJ2-7
cdr3_nt: TGTGCCAGCGGACTAGCGGGAGGCTACGAGCAGTACTTC
cdr3_aa: CASGLAGGYEQYF

clone_size: .
v_call: TRBV28
d_call: TRBD2
j_call: TRBJ2-1
cdr3_nt: TGTGCCAGCAGTTTCCGACTAGCGGGGTACAATGAGCAGTTCTTC
cdr3_aa: CASSFRLAGYNEQFF

clone_size: .
v_call: TRBV29-1
d_call: TRBD2
j_call: TRBJ2-1
cdr3_nt: TGCAGCGTGGGAGGGACTAGCGGACATCTCAATGAGCAGTTCTTC
cdr3_aa: CSVGGTSGHLNEQFF

clone_size: .
v_call: TRBV7-2
d_call: .
j_call: TRBJ2-3
cdr3_nt: TGTGCCAGCAGCCTCTTTAGCGGAAGAGGGGCGGATACGCAGTATTTT
cdr3_aa: CASSLFSGRGADTQYF

clone_size: .
v_call: TRBV29-1
d_call: TRBD2
j_call: TRBJ2-1
cdr3_nt: TGCAGCGGGCCCGGCCTAGCGGGAGTCAACAATGAGCAGTTCTTC
cdr3_aa: CSGPGLAGVNNEQFF